This TCR beta chain was identified during a study of blood T cell repertoires in COVID-19. Across the study: Whether acute or convalescent, the COVID-19 samples came from the United States, Italy and Spain. PBMCs, B-cell-depleted T cells, or T cells provided the cDNA or gDNA that made up the material.

TCRdb's copy holds only in-frame clones and misses some; the assay was immunoSEQ multiplex PCR. The sample records some 330,000 clones, around 87% being singletons. This CDR3 has 16 residues. Per germline, CDR1 SEHNR and CDR2 FQNEAQ (reference sequence). V trimming: 5 bases; J trimming: 3 bases; junction bases outside the gene matches: 9. The source is a woman in her forties or fifties with active or convalescent COVID-19. The J gene is TRBJ2-7, the V gene TRBV7-9; 11 positions agree with TRBD1. Sequencing was performed on peripheral blood. The CDR3 sequence is CASSPADRGLFYEQYF. The DNA of the CDR3 is TGTGCCAGCAGCCCTGCGGACAGGGGGCTCTTCTACGAGCAGTACTTC.